What follows describes a single T cell receptor beta chain. Antigen unknown. Once RNA had been extracted, it was reverse transcribed into cDNA to act as the sequencing template. Method: immunoSEQ multiplex PCR; TCRdb's copy keeps in-frame clones and lacks some. Altogether some 56,000 clones are present, over 95% being singletons, with the ten largest covering around a quarter. The data were taken from a study of CD8+ T cells in alopecia areata. About the research overall: At a dose of 5 to 10 mg twice daily, oral tofacitinib was given to treated patients. Findings and caveats of the study: Sequenced scalp T cells also include alphabeta T cells resident in normal skin.

V lost 0 bases and J lost 7, with 13 bases in between. The CDR3 covers 14 residues. Germline CDR1 and CDR2: SQVTM and ANQGSEA. Lesional scalp punch biopsies and peripheral blood were collected from alopecia areata patients. The chain recombines TRBV29-1 with TRBJ2-1; D gene uncertain. The source material was CD8+ T cells sorted from blood, sampled at week 0. The sequence was collected from a human donor with alopecia areata. CDR3 coding DNA: TGCAGCGTTGAAGATCAGAGGTTGGGTAATGAGCAGTTCTTC. Translating gives CSVEDQRLGNEQFF.